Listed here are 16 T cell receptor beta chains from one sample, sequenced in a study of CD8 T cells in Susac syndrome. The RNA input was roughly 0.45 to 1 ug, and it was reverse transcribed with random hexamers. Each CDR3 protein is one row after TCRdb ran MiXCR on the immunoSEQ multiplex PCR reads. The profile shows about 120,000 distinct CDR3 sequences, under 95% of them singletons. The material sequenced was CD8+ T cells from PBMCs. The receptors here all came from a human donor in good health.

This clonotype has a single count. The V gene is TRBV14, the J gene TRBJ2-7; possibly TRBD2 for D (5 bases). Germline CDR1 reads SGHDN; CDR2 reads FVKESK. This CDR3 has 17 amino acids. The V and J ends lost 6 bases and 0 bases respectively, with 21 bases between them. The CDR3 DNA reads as TGTGCCAGCAGTCCGACCAGTTCAGGACTGCGCTCCTACGAGCAGTACTTC. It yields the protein CASSPTSSGLRSYEQYF.

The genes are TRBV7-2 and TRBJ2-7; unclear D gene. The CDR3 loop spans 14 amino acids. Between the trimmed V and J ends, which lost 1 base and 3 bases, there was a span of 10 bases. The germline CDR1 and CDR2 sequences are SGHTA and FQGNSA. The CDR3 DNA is TGTGCCAGCAGCTTAGACTATGGGGTCTACGAGCAGTACTTC. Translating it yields CASSLDYGVYEQYF.

The CDR3, as DNA: TGCAGTGCTCGGACAGGAGTACAAGAGACCCAGTACTTC. Translating gives CSARTGVQETQYF. V gene TRBV20-1 combines with J gene TRBJ2-5, with TRBD1 identical over 7 bases. Germline CDR1 is DFQATT and CDR2 is SNEGSKA (reference sequence). The CDR3 length is 13 residues. The junction had 5 bases not matched to a gene; V was cut back by 5 bases and J by 2 bases.

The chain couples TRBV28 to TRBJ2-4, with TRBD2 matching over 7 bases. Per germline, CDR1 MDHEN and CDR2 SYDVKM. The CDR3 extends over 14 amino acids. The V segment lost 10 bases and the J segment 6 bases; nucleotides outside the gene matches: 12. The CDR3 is CATMGGTIRNIQYF. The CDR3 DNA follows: TGTGCCACCATGGGGGGGACTATCCGAAACATTCAGTACTTC.

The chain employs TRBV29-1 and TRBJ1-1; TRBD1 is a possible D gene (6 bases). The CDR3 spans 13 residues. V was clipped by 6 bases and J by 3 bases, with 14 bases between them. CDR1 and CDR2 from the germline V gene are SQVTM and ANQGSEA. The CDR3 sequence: CSVGRGGYTEAFF. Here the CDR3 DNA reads TGCAGCGTCGGAAGGGGGGGTTACACTGAAGCTTTCTTT. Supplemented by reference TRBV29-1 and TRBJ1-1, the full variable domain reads SAVISQKPSRDICQRGTSLTIQCQVDSQVTMMFWYRQQPGQSLTLIATANQGSEATYESGFVIDKFPISRPNLTFSTLTVSNMSPEDSSIYLCSVGRGGYTEAFFGQGTRLTVV.

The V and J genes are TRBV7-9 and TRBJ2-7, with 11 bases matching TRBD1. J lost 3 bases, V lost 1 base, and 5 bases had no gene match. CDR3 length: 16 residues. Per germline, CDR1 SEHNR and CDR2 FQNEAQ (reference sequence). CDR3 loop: CASSLDRDRGFYEQYF. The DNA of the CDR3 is TGTGCCAGCAGCTTAGACCGGGACAGGGGGTTCTACGAGCAGTACTTC.

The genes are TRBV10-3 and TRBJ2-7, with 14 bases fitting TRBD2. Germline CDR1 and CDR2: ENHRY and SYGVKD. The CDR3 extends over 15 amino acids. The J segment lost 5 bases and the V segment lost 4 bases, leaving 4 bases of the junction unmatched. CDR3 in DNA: TGTGCCATCAGTGGCGGGACTAGCGGGAGCCACGAGCAGTACTTC. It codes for CAISGGTSGSHEQYF.

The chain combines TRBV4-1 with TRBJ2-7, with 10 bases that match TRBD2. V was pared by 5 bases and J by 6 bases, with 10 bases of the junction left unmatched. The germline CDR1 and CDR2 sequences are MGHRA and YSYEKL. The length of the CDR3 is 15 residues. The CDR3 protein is CASSVRASGSPEQYF. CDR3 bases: TGCGCCAGCAGCGTTAGGGCTAGCGGGAGCCCCGAGCAGTACTTC.

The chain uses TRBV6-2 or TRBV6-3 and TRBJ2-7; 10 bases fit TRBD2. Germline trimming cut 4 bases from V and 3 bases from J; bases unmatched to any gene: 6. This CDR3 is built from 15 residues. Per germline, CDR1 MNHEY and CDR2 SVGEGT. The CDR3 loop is CASSSGASGSYEQYF. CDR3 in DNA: TGTGCCAGCAGTTCAGGGGCTAGCGGGAGCTACGAGCAGTACTTC.

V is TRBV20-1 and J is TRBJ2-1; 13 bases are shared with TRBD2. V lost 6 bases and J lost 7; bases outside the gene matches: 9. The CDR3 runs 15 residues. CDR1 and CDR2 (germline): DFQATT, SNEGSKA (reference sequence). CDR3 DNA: TGCAGTGCACCCGGACTAGCGGGAGTCAGTAATGAGCAGTTCTTC. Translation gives CSAPGLAGVSNEQFF.

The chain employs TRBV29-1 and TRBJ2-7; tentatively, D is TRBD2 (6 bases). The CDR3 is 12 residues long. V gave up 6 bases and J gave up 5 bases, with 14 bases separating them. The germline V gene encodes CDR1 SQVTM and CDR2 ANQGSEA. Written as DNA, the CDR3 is TGCAGCGTCAACGGAGGGGCGGACGAGCAGTACTTC. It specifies CSVNGGADEQYF.

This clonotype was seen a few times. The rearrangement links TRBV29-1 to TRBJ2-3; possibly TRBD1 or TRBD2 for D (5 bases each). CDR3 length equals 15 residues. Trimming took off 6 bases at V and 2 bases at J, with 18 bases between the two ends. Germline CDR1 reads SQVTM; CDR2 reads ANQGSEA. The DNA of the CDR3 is TGCAGCGTCCAAGCCGGGACGGCCTCCACAGATACGCAGTATTTT. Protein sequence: CSVQAGTASTDTQYF.

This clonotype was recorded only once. The CDR3 here is CASVGQSSSYEQYF. CDR3 nucleotides: TGTGCCAGTGTCGGGCAGTCGAGCTCCTACGAGCAGTACTTC. The J gene is TRBJ2-7, the V gene TRBV7-9; D gene ambiguous. This CDR3 has 14 amino acids. V was clipped by 9 bases and J by 0 bases, with 15 bases between them. Germline loops: CDR1 SEHNR, CDR2 FQNEAQ (reference sequence).

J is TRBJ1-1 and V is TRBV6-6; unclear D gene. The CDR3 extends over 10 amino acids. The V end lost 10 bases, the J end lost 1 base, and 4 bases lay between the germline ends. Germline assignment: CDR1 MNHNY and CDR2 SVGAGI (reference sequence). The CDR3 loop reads CATTNTEAFF. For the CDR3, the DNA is TGTGCCACGACGAACACTGAAGCTTTCTTT.

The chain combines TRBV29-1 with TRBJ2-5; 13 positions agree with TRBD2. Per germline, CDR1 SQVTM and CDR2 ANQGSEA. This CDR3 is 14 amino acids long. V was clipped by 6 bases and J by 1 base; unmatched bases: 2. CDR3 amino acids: CSVGTSGAQETQYF. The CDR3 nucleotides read TGCAGCGTCGGGACTAGCGGGGCCCAAGAGACCCAGTACTTC.

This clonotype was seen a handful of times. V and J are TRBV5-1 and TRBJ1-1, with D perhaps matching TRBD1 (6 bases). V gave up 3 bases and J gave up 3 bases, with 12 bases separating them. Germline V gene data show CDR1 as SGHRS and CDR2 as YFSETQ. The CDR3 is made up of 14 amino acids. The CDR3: CASSSWGADTEAFF. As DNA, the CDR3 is TGCGCCAGCAGCTCGTGGGGGGCCGACACTGAAGCTTTCTTT.